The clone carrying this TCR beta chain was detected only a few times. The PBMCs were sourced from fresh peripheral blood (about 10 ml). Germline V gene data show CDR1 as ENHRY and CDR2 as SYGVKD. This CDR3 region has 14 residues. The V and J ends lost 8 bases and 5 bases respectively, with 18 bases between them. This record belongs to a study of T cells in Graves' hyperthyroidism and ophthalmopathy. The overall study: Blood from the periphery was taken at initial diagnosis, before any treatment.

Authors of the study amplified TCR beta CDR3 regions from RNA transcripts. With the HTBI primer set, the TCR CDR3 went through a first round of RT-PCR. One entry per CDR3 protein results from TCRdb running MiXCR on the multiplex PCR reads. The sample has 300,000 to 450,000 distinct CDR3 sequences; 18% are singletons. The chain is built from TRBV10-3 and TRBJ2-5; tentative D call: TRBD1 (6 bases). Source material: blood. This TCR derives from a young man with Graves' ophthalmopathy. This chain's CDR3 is CAIGPQGSRETQYF. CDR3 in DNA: TGTGCCATCGGCCCCCAGGGGTCTCGGGAGACCCAGTACTTC.